The 27 T cell receptor beta chains given below trace back to one sample, sequenced in a study of cytomegalovirus exposure and HLA in healthy donors (dated by TCRdb to the late 2010s). The protocol used for the library was the immunoSEQ multiplex PCR assay. A mixture of 60 forward primers for TCR Vbeta segments and 13 reverse primers for TCR Jbeta segments was used in the multiplex PCR. TCRdb retrieved this table from immuneACCESS and kept in-frame rearrangements only. Not all clones are present; in checked studies, unresolved V genes account for under half, and no reason is known for the remainder. The sample data list 250,000 to 350,000 clones, and 80% to 90% of these were observed just once. The top ten hold approximately 2.2% of the sample. Material for sequencing was PBMCs. All receptors come from a woman between 18 and 30 years old in good health and CMV-seronegative.

The chain couples TRBV7-6 to TRBJ2-1; D possibly corresponds to TRBD1 (6 bases). This CDR3 region has 12 residues. V gave up 4 bases and J gave up 8 bases, with 9 bases separating them. Germline V gene sequence: CDR1 SGHVS, CDR2 FNYEAQ. As DNA, the CDR3 is TGTGCCAGCAGCTACTCAGGGGATGAGCAGTTCTTC. Its protein product is CASSYSGDEQFF.

The chain joins TRBV5-6 to TRBJ2-1, with TRBD2 identical over 13 bases. Per germline, CDR1 SGHDT and CDR2 YYEEEE. This CDR3 contains 17 residues. With 1 base clipped from V and 6 bases from J, the junction kept 7 bases outside the gene matches. CDR3 region: CASSLRRTSGGGNEQFF. The CDR3 region has the DNA TGTGCCAGCAGCTTGCGCCGGACTAGCGGGGGAGGCAATGAGCAGTTCTTC.

The chain uses TRBV6-1 and TRBJ2-5; no clear D gene. Trimming stripped 5 bases from V and 4 bases from J, with 8 bases between. The CDR3 has 12 residues. The germline V gene encodes CDR1 MNHNS and CDR2 SASEGT. The CDR3 nucleotides read TGTGCCAGCAGTCCCCGGAGAGAGACCCAGTACTTC. Encoded protein: CASSPRRETQYF.

V usage is TRBV5-6 and J usage is TRBJ1-5; D unresolved. In germline, CDR1 is SGHDT, CDR2 YYEEEE. The length of the CDR3 is 13 residues. V gave up 1 base and J gave up 0 bases, with 2 bases separating them. CDR3 sequence reads: CASSLRSNQPQHF. CDR3 in DNA: TGTGCCAGCAGCTTGCGTAGCAATCAGCCCCAGCATTTT.

The chain uses TRBV7-6 and TRBJ1-4, with a tentative D call TRBD1 (6 bases). The CDR3 loop spans 15 amino acids. Germline V gene sequence: CDR1 SGHVS, CDR2 FNYEAQ. Trimming took off 3 bases at V and 4 bases at J, with 12 bases between the two ends. CDR3 coding DNA: TGTGCCAGCAGCTTTGGACAGACTTTTAATGAAAAACTGTTTTTT. It codes for CASSFGQTFNEKLFF.

DNA for the CDR3: TGTGCCAGTAGACTTACCAGGGAGGGGACTGAAGCTTTCTTT. Translated, it gives CASRLTREGTEAFF. The rearrangement links TRBV19 to TRBJ1-1; D is perhaps TRBD1 (5 bases). V lost 6 bases, J lost 5 bases, and 16 bases lay in between. This CDR3 contains 14 residues. Per germline, CDR1 LNHDA and CDR2 SQIVND (reference sequence).

In its sample, this clone was seen once. This rearrangement joins TRBV9 to TRBJ1-1, with 7 positions matching TRBD1. The CDR3 covers 17 residues. CDR1 SGDLS and CDR2 YYNGEE come from the germline V gene. V lost 3 bases, J lost 4 bases, and 15 bases stayed unmatched. The CDR3 region has the DNA TGTGCCAGCAGCGCAAGTGTAGGGGCAGGGGGGTCCACTGAAGCTTTCTTT. Its translation: CASSASVGAGGSTEAFF.

V gene TRBV19 combines with J gene TRBJ1-4; D is ambiguous. V lost 7 bases to trimming and J lost 4 bases, with 13 bases between them. CDR1 LNHDA and CDR2 SQIVND come from the germline V gene (reference sequence). The CDR3 covers 14 residues. CDR3 coding DNA: TGTGCCAGTACACCACAGAAATATAATGAAAAACTGTTTTTT. It is translated as CASTPQKYNEKLFF.

The count of this clone is one. The rearrangement links TRBV11-2 to TRBJ2-3, with D perhaps TRBD1 (5 bases). CDR1 and CDR2 from the germline V gene are SGHAT and FQNNGV. CDR3 length: 16 amino acids. Trimming stripped 4 bases from V and 1 base from J, with 15 bases between. CDR3 loop: CASSSTGTLGTDTQYF. CDR3 bases: TGTGCCAGCAGCTCAACAGGTACTTTGGGCACAGATACGCAGTATTTT.

The genes are TRBV7-8 and TRBJ2-5; 7 positions agree with TRBD1. Germline lookup yields CDR1 SGHVS and CDR2 FQNEAQ. The CDR3 runs to 13 residues. After removal of 6 bases from V and 2 bases from J, the junction contained 3 bases not matched to a gene. As DNA, the CDR3 is TGTGCCAGCAGACAGGGGCTGCAAGAGACCCAGTACTTC. Amino acid sequence: CASRQGLQETQYF.

J is TRBJ2-7 and V is TRBV6-5, with a possible D match to TRBD1 (5 bases). The germline CDR1 and CDR2 sequences are MNHEY and SVGAGI. The germline V and J ends were trimmed by 2 bases and 3 bases, with 11 bases remaining between them. The CDR3 length is 14 residues. The CDR3 loop reads CASSYLQGNYEQYF. The CDR3 DNA is TGTGCCAGCAGTTACCTTCAGGGCAACTACGAGCAGTACTTC.

This clone occurred once. V gene TRBV9 combines with J gene TRBJ2-3, with 10 bases aligning to TRBD2. Germline V gene data show CDR1 as SGDLS and CDR2 as YYNGEE. This CDR3 has 16 residues. The V and J ends lost 3 bases and 1 base, in that order; junction bases with no gene match: 5. The CDR3 DNA reads as TGTGCCAGCAGCGGCCGACTAGCGGGCCGCACAGATACGCAGTATTTT. Its protein is CASSGRLAGRTDTQYF.

This chain joins TRBV19 and TRBJ2-1; no definite D call. Germline-derived CDR1 and CDR2 are LNHDA and SQIVND (reference sequence). CDR3 size: 15 residues. V gave up 3 bases and J gave up 1 base, with 10 bases separating them. CDR3 residues: CASSISGSSYNEQFF. The CDR3 DNA reads as TGTGCCAGTAGTATTTCGGGTTCGTCCTACAATGAGCAGTTCTTC.

This clone has just a few counts. The chain has TRBV2 and TRBJ2-3; 11 bases match TRBD2. This CDR3 has 15 residues. The germline V gene has CDR1 SNHLY and CDR2 FYNNEI. J gave up 1 base and V 5 bases, and 2 bases lay outside the gene matches. This CDR3 reads CASSPTSGGTDTQYF. The CDR3 DNA follows: TGTGCCAGCAGTCCGACTAGCGGGGGCACAGATACGCAGTATTTT.

The chain carries TRBV15 and TRBJ1-2; a weak D match, TRBD1 (6 bases). Germline-derived CDR1 and CDR2 are LNHNV and YYDKDF (reference sequence). CDR3 length: 19 residues. V lost 0 bases to trimming and J lost 8 bases, with 28 bases between them. The CDR3 reads CATSRDLSLGGAPQTGYTF. The CDR3 nucleotides read TGTGCCACCAGCAGAGATCTGAGTCTGGGGGGGGCTCCCCAAACGGGCTACACCTTC.

The chain employs TRBV7-8 and TRBJ1-3, with D tentatively TRBD1 (6 bases). Trimming removed 9 bases from V and 1 base from J, with 7 bases in between. The germline CDR1 and CDR2 sequences are SGHVS and FQNEAQ. CDR3 length: 12 residues. In DNA, the CDR3 is TGTGCCAGTAGGGGGTCTGGAAACACCATATATTTT. Protein: CASRGSGNTIYF.

The V gene is TRBV5-4, the J gene TRBJ2-7; D possibly corresponds to TRBD2 (7 bases). There are 16 residues in the CDR3. In germline, CDR1 is SGHNT, CDR2 YYREEE (reference sequence). V was trimmed by 7 bases and J by 0 bases, leaving 20 bases between them. CDR3 DNA sequence: TGTGCCAGCGGGCCTTTTAAGGGGGGGAGCTCCTACGAGCAGTACTTC. It specifies CASGPFKGGSSYEQYF.

The rearrangement uses TRBV29-1 and TRBJ1-1, with D possibly being TRBD1 (5 bases). Germline assignment: CDR1 SQVTM and CDR2 ANQGSEA. Deletions cut 5 bases from V and 6 bases from J, with 7 bases between. The CDR3 is 10 amino acids. Written as DNA, the CDR3 is TGCAGCGTTCAGACAGCTGAAGCTTTCTTT. Encoded protein: CSVQTAEAFF.

The chain is built from TRBV5-8 and TRBJ1-2; 9 bases align to TRBD1. The CDR3 covers 15 residues. Trimming at V came to 6 bases and at J to 5 bases, leaving 11 bases not matched to a gene. The germline V gene has CDR1 SGHTS and CDR2 YDEGEE. The CDR3 region is CASTTWTGVEYGYTF. The CDR3 DNA reads as TGTGCCAGCACCACCTGGACAGGGGTGGAGTATGGCTACACCTTC.

The rearrangement uses TRBV5-1 and TRBJ2-5, with 7 bases that match TRBD1. The J segment lost 0 bases and the V segment lost 5 bases, leaving 4 bases of the junction unmatched. Germline V gene lookup returns CDR1 SGHRS and CDR2 YFSETQ. The CDR3 sequence is 14 residues long. DNA of the CDR3: TGCGCCAGCAGACCGGGGACAGACCAAGAGACCCAGTACTTC. It encodes CASRPGTDQETQYF.

J is TRBJ2-4 and V is TRBV9, with 9 bases that match TRBD1. This CDR3 is built from 14 residues. Germline trimming cut 0 bases from V and 9 bases from J; bases unmatched to any gene: 4. Germline assignment: CDR1 SGDLS and CDR2 YYNGEE. As DNA, the CDR3 is TGTGCCAGCAGCGTAGGGACAGGGGCGGGCATTCAGTACTTC. Translated: CASSVGTGAGIQYF.

The chain has TRBV6-6 and TRBJ2-7; 11 bases are a match to TRBD2. Germline V gives CDR1 MNHNY, CDR2 SVGAGI (reference sequence). The ends lost 6 bases at V and 7 bases at J; junction bases unmatched: 14. This CDR3 comprises 16 residues. CDR3 amino acids: CASSQNLRLAGREQYF. In DNA form, the CDR3 reads TGTGCCAGCAGCCAGAACTTGAGACTAGCGGGGCGGGAGCAGTACTTC.

The J gene is TRBJ2-1, the V gene TRBV12-5, with 7 bases lining up with TRBD2. CDR3 length equals 14 residues. Looked up from germline, CDR1 is LGHNT and CDR2 is FRNRAP. The junction had 3 bases not matched to a gene; V was cut back by 3 bases and J by 4 bases. For the CDR3, the DNA is TGTGCTAGTGGTTTCGGACTAGTTTACAATGAGCAGTTCTTC. It yields the protein CASGFGLVYNEQFF.

This chain joins TRBV10-3 and TRBJ1-2; D perhaps matches TRBD1 (5 bases). Germline CDR1 is ENHRY and CDR2 is SYGVKD. The CDR3 extends over 13 amino acids. Trimming removed 6 bases at V and 2 bases at J, with 10 bases between. The DNA of the CDR3 is TGTGCCATCAGCTACGGGGGAAACTATGGCTACACCTTC. Its translation: CAISYGGNYGYTF.

The rearrangement links TRBV9 to TRBJ1-3; D gene unclear. The V gene's germline CDR1 is SGDLS and CDR2 YYNGEE. V lost 2 bases and J lost 4, with 7 bases in between. CDR3 length equals 13 residues. The CDR3 coding sequence is TGTGCCAGCAGCGTTATTCCGGGAAACACCATATATTTT. This codes for CASSVIPGNTIYF.

The chain has TRBV9 and TRBJ1-2, with a weak D call TRBD1 (5 bases). Germline-derived CDR1 and CDR2 are SGDLS and YYNGEE. The V end lost 5 bases, the J end lost 8 bases, and 16 bases lay between the germline ends. This CDR3 is built from 13 residues. The CDR3 nucleotides are TGTGCCAGCAGTCAGGGCGCCCTCTTGGGCTACACCTTC. It codes for CASSQGALLGYTF.

This clone occurred once. The CDR3 region has the DNA TGTGCCAGCAGCTTAACCGGGACAGGGGTTCAGGGTACGCAGTATTTT. Its translation is CASSLTGTGVQGTQYF. V gene TRBV5-6 combines with J gene TRBJ2-3; 10 bases line up with TRBD1. V trimming: 2 bases; J trimming: 8 bases; junction bases outside the gene matches: 11. This CDR3 is 16 amino acids long. The germline V gene has CDR1 SGHDT and CDR2 YYEEEE.